Below, one T cell receptor (beta chain) is given with its context. The CDR3 length is 13 residues. V lost 5 bases and J 4 bases, leaving 11 bases between the germline ends. Germline CDR1 reads LNHDA; CDR2 reads SQIVND (reference sequence). Generated by immunoSEQ multiplex PCR, the TCRdb table keeps only in-frame clones and is missing some. The repertoire holds 87,000 or so clones, with 95% as singletons. The sample originates from a study of technical replicates of blood from a few donors. This receptor was identified in a human donor in good health. The sequencing input was T cells isolated from PBMCs. The chain couples TRBV19 to TRBJ1-2; D not certain. The CDR3 DNA sequence: TGTGCCAGTAGTCGAAGCGGCCTCTATGGCTACACCTTC. Protein sequence: CASSRSGLYGYTF.